What follows are 6 T cell receptor beta chains derived from one specimen sequenced in a study of regulatory T cells in long-lasting Graves disease. Time point indicated: newly diagnosed GD, antithyroid drugs for less than 3 months. From PBMCs, RNA was extracted and then used to make the TCR library. Investigators prepared the TCR beta libraries by applying iRepertoire HTBI primers and Arm-PCR of CDR3 regions. TCRdb independently ran MiXCR on the multiplex PCR reads; one entry per CDR3 protein. The table has around 250,000 distinct CDR3 sequences, about 20% seen once; the top ten hold 11% to 15%. This sample was also put to use in a study of T cells in Graves' hyperthyroidism and ophthalmopathy.

The sequences come from peripheral blood mononuclear cells (PBMCs), collected at new diagnosis, from a patient treated with antithyroid drugs. Receptors were obtained from a woman aged 25 to 39 with Graves disease.

The gene calls are TRBV6-1 and TRBJ1-2, with TRBD1 matching over 8 bases. The CDR3 extends over 15 amino acids. V gave up 5 bases and J gave up 3 bases; unmatched junction bases: 8. CDR1 and CDR2 from the germline V gene are MNHNS and SASEGT. CDR3 sequence: CASSQQTGEYYGYTF. The CDR3, as DNA: TGTGCCAGCAGTCAGCAGACAGGGGAGTACTATGGCTACACCTTC.

The sample holds many counts of this clonotype. This chain links TRBV19 with TRBJ1-2, with 8 bases that match TRBD1. V lost 4 bases and J lost 4; bases outside the gene matches: 2. This CDR3 region has 13 residues. The germline V gene encodes CDR1 LNHDA and CDR2 SQIVND (reference sequence). The CDR3, as DNA: TGTGCCAGTAGTACAGGGGGCGGCTATGGCTACACCTTC. Its translation: CASSTGGGYGYTF.

Many counts were recorded for this clonotype. The genes are TRBV5-1 and TRBJ1-2, with D unresolved. CDR3 length: 17 amino acids. V lost 0 bases and J lost 0, with 15 bases in between. Germline V gives CDR1 SGHRS, CDR2 YFSETQ. The CDR3 DNA sequence: TGCGCCAGCAGCTTGGGACTAATCCGTCCGGCTAACTATGGCTACACCTTC. It encodes CASSLGLIRPANYGYTF. Looking up the rest from reference TRBV5-1 and TRBJ1-2 gives the full variable domain: KAGVTQTPRYLIKTRGQQVTLSCSPISGHRSVSWYQQTPGQGLQFLFEYFSETQRNKGNFPGRFSGRQFSNSRSEMNVSTLELGDSALYLCASSLGLIRPANYGYTFGSGTRLTVV.

Concerning this clonotype itself: This likely stems from a read error, as it lies one base from a far larger clone. The rearrangement uses TRBV27 and TRBJ2-4, with 16 bases fitting TRBD2. V dropped 2 bases and J dropped 13; count of bases not matched to a gene: 14. The germline V gene encodes CDR1 MNHEY and CDR2 SMNVEV (reference sequence). CDR3 size: 18 residues. CDR3 in DNA: TGTGCCAGCAGTTTAGGGACTAGCGGGGGGGCCAGCTACAATGAGCAGTACTTC. It translates to CASSLGTSGGASYNEQYF.

The table lists this clonotype with many counts. An end of the junction differs from the germline gene, which may be a read error. The J gene is TRBJ2-3, the V gene TRBV13, with D perhaps TRBD1 or TRBD2 (5 bases each). Germline V lookup: CDR1 PRHDT, CDR2 FYEKMQ (reference sequence). This CDR3 contains 14 residues. The CDR3 spells CASSLAEGTDTQYF. DNA of the CDR3: TGCGCCAGCAGCTTGGCGGAAGGGACCGATACGCAGTATTTT.

This clonotype was picked up many times. A read error is possible here, since a much larger clone lies one base away. CDR3 bases: TGTGCCAGCAGCTCAGACACTGAAGCTTTCTTT. Its translation is CASSSDTEAFF. The rearrangement uses TRBV7-9 and TRBJ1-1; D remains unclear. This CDR3 has 11 amino acids. V was pared by 4 bases and J by 3 bases, with 3 bases between. CDR1 is SEHNR, CDR2 FQNEAQ, per germline (reference sequence).